This TCR beta chain stems from a study of cytomegalovirus exposure and HLA in healthy donors. The study's findings and limits: There were fewer than 200 TCR beta chains listed as cytomegalovirus-associated. In vitro confirmation showed a few CMV-associated chains to be CMV antigen specific.

The data were produced by immunoSEQ multiplex PCR, yet TCRdb's version contains in-frame clones alone and is incomplete. The sample shows around 100,000 clones, just under 95% of them seen only once. As regards this clone: What it recognizes is unknown. Germline is not matched at one junction end, which may reflect a read error.

Germline CDR1 reads SSHAT; CDR2 reads FNYEAQ (reference sequence). This CDR3 is 14 amino acids long. The chain couples TRBV7-7 to TRBJ1-1, with D uncertain. Sequenced: PBMCs. This TCR derives from a woman aged 18 to 35 in good health and CMV-seronegative. The DNA of the CDR3 is TGTGCTAGCAGCTTAGCTGGGCCGAACACTGAAGCTTTCTTT. This gives the protein CASSLAGPNTEAFF. The full variable domain, in which reference TRBV7-7 and TRBJ1-1 provide the parts outside the CDR3, is GAGVSQSPRYKVTKRGQDVTLRCDPISSHATLYWYQQALGQGPEFLTYFNYEAQPDKSGLPSDRFSAERPEGSISTLTIQRTEQRDSAMYRCASSLAGPNTEAFFGQGTRLTVV.